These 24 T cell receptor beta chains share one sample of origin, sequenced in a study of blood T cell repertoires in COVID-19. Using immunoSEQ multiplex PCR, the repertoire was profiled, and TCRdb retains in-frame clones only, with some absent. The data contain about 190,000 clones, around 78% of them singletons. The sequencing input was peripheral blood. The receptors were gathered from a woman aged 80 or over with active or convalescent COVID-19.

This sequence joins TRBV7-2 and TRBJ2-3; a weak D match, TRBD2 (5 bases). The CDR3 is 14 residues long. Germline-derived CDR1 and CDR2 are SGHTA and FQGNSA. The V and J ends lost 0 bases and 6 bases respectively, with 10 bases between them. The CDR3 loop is CASSLATGGDTQYF. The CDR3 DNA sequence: TGTGCCAGCAGCTTAGCTACCGGCGGGGATACGCAGTATTTT.

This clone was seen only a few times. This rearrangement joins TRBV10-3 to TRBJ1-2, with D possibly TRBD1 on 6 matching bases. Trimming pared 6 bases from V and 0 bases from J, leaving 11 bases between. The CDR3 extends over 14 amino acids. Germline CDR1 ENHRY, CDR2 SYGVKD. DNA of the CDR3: TGTGCCATCAGCACGGACAGATCTAACTATGGCTACACCTTC. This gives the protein CAISTDRSNYGYTF.

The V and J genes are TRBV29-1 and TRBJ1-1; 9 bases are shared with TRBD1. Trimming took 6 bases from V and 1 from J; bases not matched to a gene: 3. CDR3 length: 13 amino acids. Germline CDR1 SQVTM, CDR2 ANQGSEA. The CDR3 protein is CSVTGQGNTEAFF. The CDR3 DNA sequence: TGCAGCGTAACGGGACAGGGGAACACTGAAGCTTTCTTT. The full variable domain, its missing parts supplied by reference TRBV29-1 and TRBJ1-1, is SAVISQKPSRDICQRGTSLTIQCQVDSQVTMMFWYRQQPGQSLTLIATANQGSEATYESGFVIDKFPISRPNLTFSTLTVSNMSPEDSSIYLCSVTGQGNTEAFFGQGTRLTVV.

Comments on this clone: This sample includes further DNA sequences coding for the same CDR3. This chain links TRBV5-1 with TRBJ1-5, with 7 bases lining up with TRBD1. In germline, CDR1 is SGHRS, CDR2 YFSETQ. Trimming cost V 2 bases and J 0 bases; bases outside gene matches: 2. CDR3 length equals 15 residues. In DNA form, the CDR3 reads TGCGCCAGCAGCTTAGCAGGGGGTAGCAATCAGCCCCAGCATTTT. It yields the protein CASSLAGGSNQPQHF.

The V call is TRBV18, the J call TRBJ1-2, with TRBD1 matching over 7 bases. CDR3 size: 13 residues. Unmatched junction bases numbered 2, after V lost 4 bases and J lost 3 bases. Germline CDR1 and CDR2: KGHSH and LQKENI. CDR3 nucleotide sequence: TGTGCCAGCTCACAAGGGACAGACTATGGCTACACCTTC. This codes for CASSQGTDYGYTF.

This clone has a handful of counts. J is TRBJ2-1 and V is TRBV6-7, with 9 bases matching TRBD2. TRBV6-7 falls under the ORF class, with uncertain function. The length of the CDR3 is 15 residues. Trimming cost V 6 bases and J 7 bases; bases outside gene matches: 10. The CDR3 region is CASSPSAGGPNEQFF. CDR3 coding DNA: TGTGCCAGCAGCCCCTCGGCGGGGGGGCCAAATGAGCAGTTCTTC.

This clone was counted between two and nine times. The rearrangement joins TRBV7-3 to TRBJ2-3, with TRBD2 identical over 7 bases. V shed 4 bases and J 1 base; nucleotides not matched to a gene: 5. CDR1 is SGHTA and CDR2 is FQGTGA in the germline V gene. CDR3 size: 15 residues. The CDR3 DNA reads TGTGCCAGCAGCTCGGGACTACCAGGCACAGATACGCAGTATTTT. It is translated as CASSSGLPGTDTQYF.

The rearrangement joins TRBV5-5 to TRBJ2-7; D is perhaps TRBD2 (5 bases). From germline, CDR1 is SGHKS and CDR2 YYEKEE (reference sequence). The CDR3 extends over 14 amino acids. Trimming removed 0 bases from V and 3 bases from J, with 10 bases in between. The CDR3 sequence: CASSLAPGYYEQYF. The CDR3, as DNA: TGTGCCAGCAGCTTGGCCCCGGGGTACTACGAGCAGTACTTC.

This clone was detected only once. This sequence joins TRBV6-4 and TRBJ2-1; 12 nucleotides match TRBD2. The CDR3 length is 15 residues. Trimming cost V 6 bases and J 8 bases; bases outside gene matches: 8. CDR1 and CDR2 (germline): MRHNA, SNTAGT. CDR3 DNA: TGTGCCAGCAGCGCCCTAGCGGGGGGGCAACATGAGCAGTTCTTC. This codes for CASSALAGGQHEQFF.

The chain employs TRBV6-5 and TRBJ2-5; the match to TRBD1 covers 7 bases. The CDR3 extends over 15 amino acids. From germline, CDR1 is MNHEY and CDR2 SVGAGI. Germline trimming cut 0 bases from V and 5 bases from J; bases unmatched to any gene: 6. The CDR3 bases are TGTGCCAGCAGTTACTCAAGGGGGCGCGGTGAGACCCAGTACTTC. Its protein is CASSYSRGRGETQYF.

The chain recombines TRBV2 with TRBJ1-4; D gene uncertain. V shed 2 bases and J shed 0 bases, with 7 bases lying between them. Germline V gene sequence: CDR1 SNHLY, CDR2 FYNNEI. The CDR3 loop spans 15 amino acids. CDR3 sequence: CASSEFVTTNEKLFF. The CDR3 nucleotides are TGTGCCAGCAGTGAATTTGTAACAACTAATGAAAAACTGTTTTTT.

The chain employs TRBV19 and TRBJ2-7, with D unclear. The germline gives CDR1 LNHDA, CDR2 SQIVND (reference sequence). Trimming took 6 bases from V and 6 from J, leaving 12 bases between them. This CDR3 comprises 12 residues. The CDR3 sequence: CASSPKGGEQYF. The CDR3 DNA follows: TGTGCCAGTAGCCCAAAAGGCGGCGAGCAGTACTTC.

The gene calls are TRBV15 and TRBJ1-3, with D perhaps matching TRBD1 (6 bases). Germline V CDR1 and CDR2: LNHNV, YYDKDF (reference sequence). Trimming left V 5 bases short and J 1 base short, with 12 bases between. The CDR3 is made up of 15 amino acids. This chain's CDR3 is CATSGRGASGNTIYF. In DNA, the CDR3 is TGTGCCACCAGCGGGAGGGGGGCGTCTGGAAACACCATATATTTT.

CDR3 DNA: TGTGCCAGTAGTATGCAGGGGGCGCAGCGGGAGACCCAGTACTTC. Translation gives CASSMQGAQRETQYF. The rearrangement joins TRBV19 to TRBJ2-5; TRBD1 matches at 8 bases. Unmatched junction bases numbered 8, after V lost 3 bases and J lost 5 bases. This CDR3 is 15 amino acids long. Germline CDR1 and CDR2: LNHDA and SQIVND (reference sequence).

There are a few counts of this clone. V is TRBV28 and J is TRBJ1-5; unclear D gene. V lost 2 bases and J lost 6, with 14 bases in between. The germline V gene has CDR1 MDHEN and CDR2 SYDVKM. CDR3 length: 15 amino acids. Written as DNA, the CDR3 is TGTGCCAGCAGTTTAGAGGGAGTAGGTGTTCAGCCCCAGCATTTT. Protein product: CASSLEGVGVQPQHF. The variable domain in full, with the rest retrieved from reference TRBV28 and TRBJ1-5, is DVKVTQSSRYLVKRTGEKVFLECVQDMDHENMFWYRQDPGLGLRLIYFSYDVKMKEKGDIPEGYSVSREKKERFSLILESASTNQTSMYLCASSLEGVGVQPQHFGDGTRLSIL.

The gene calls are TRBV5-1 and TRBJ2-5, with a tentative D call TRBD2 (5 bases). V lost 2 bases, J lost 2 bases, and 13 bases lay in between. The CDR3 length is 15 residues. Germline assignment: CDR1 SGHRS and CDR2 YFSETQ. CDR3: CASSFGGGLQETQYF. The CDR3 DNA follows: TGCGCCAGCAGCTTTGGAGGCGGATTGCAAGAGACCCAGTACTTC.

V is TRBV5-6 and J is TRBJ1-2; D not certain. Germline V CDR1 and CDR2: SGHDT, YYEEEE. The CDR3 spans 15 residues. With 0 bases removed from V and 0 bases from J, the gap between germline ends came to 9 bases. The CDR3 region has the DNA TGTGCCAGCAGCTTGGGGCGGGAAACTAACTATGGCTACACCTTC. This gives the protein CASSLGRETNYGYTF.

DNA of the CDR3: TGTGCCAGCAGCCAGTCTCGGAATCAGCCCCAGCATTTT. Amino acids: CASSQSRNQPQHF. This chain connects TRBV3-1 (or the pseudogene TRBV3-2) to TRBJ1-5; no firm D call. This CDR3 contains 13 residues. Germline assignment: CDR1 LGHDT and CDR2 YNNKEL (reference sequence). The V end was cut by 3 bases, the J end by 4 bases, with 7 bases between.

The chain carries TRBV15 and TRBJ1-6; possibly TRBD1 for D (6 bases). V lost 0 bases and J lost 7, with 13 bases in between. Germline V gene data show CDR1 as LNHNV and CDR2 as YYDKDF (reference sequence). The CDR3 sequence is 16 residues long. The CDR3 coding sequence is TGTGCCACCAGCAGAGAAAAAGGGCAGGGGAATTCACCCCTCCACTTT. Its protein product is CATSREKGQGNSPLHF.

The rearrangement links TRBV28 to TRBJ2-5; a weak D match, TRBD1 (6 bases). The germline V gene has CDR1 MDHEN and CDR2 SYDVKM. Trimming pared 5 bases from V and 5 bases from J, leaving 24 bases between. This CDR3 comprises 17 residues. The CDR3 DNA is TGTGCCAGCAGTCTAGGCCGGACGTGGGGGCCAAGGGAGACCCAGTACTTC. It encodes CASSLGRTWGPRETQYF.

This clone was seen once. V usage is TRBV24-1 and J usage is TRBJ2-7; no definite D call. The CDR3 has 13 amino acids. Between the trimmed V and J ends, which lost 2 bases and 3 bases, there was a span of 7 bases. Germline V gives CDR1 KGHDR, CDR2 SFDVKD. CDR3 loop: CATSDSEYYEQYF. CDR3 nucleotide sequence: TGTGCCACCAGTGATTCGGAGTACTACGAGCAGTACTTC.

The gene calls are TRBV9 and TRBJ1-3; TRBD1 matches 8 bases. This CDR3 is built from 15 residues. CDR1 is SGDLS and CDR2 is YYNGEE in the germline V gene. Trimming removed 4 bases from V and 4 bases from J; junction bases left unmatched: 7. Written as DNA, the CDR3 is TGTGCCAGCAGCACTCAGGGGGCGAAGGGAAACACCATATATTTT. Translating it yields CASSTQGAKGNTIYF.

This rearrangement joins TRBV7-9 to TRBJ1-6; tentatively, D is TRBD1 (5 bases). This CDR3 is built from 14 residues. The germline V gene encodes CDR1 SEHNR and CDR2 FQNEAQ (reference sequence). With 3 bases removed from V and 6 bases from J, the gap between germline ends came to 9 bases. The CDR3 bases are TGTGCCAGCAGCTTCGGACACGCTAATTCACCCCTCCACTTT. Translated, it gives CASSFGHANSPLHF. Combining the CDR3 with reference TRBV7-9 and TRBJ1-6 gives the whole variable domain DTGVSQNPRHKITKRGQNVTFRCDPISEHNRLYWYRQTLGQGPEFLTYFQNEAQLEKSRLLSDRFSAERPKGSFSTLEIQRTEQGDSAMYLCASSFGHANSPLHFGNGTRLTVT.

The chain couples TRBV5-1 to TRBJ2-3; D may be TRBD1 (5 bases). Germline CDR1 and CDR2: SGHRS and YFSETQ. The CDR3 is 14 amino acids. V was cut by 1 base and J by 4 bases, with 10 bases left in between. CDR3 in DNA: TGCGCCAGCAGCTTGTCAGGGAACGCAGATACGCAGTATTTT. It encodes CASSLSGNADTQYF. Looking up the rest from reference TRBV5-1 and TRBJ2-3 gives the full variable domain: KAGVTQTPRYLIKTRGQQVTLSCSPISGHRSVSWYQQTPGQGLQFLFEYFSETQRNKGNFPGRFSGRQFSNSRSEMNVSTLELGDSALYLCASSLSGNADTQYFGPGTRLTVL.